What follows describes a single T cell receptor (beta chain). This may come from a read error, since a much larger clone is one base off. This CDR3 is 17 amino acids long. The germline V gene encodes CDR1 LNHDA and CDR2 SQIVND (reference sequence). These data are taken from a study of CD8+CD57+ T cells in acquired aplastic anemia. Genomic DNA constituted the template upon which TCR beta VDJ and CDR3 profiling was performed. TCRdb re-called the reads with MiXCR, one entry per CDR3 protein. The sample holds 160,000 or so distinct CDR3 sequences, 40% to 60% seen once. Sequencing was done on patients that had shown CD8+CD57+ cell expansion by flow cytometry.

The source is a human donor with aplastic anemia. The source material was sorted CD4+, CD8+, or CD8+CD57+ T cells (not recorded which) from PBMCs. The chain recombines TRBV19 with TRBJ1-2, with a weak D call TRBD1 (5 bases). In DNA, the CDR3 is TGTGCCAGTAGTATAACGTGGGGGGTCGATCCATTTTATGGCTACGCCTTC. Residues: CASSITWGVDPFYGYAF. Using reference TRBV19 and TRBJ1-2 for the parts outside the CDR3, the full variable domain is DGGITQSPKYLFRKEGQNVTLSCEQNLNHDAMYWYRQDPGQGLRLIYYSQIVNDFQKGDIAEGYSVSREKKESFPLTVTSAQKNPTAFYLCASSITWGVDPFYGYAFGSGTRLTVV.